This is a list of T cell receptor beta chains from one sample in a study of cytomegalovirus exposure and HLA in healthy donors. Assay used: immunoSEQ multiplex PCR; TCRdb lists only in-frame clones, some missing. The data show roughly 61,000 clones, around 90% seen once. The material sequenced was PBMCs. The receptor source for this set is a man aged 25 to 40 in good health and CMV-seropositive. CDR3s leave out the opening cysteine and the closing phenylalanine or tryptophan. A D gene is named only where the DNA matches it firmly.

j_call | d_call | v_call | cdr3_aa
TRBJ2-5 | TRBD2 | TRBV9 | ASSVGASGSGETQY
TRBJ2-7 | TRBD2 | TRBV29-1 | SVEREGYEQY
TRBJ2-7 | TRBD2 | TRBV28 | ASSIPASGSGEQY
TRBJ2-5 | . | TRBV7-7 | ASSLSLSQETQY
TRBJ1-2 | TRBD1 | TRBV28 | ASNSHRGSFNYGYT
TRBJ2-2 | . | TRBV11-3 | ASSPLGEGSTGELF
TRBJ1-1 | TRBD1 | TRBV29-1 | SAKDREGTEAF
TRBJ1-1 | TRBD1 | TRBV28 | ASGKQGAHLGAF
TRBJ1-6 | TRBD1 | TRBV6-5 | ASRSQDRPSPLH
TRBJ2-7 | TRBD1 | TRBV4-1 | ASSKGASSYEQY
TRBJ2-7 | . | TRBV13 | ASSLGRSSYEQY
TRBJ2-2 | . | TRBV7-2 | ASSFGTSNTGELF
TRBJ1-5 | TRBD1 | TRBV30 | AWSKPRQGGQPQH
TRBJ2-3 | TRBD2 | TRBV13 | ASSLEGLAGGVTDTQY
TRBJ2-1 | TRBD1 | TRBV6-6 | ASRPSGQGANNEQF
TRBJ2-5 | TRBD1 | TRBV5-1 | ASSRDRGRFETQY
TRBJ2-7 | . | TRBV28 | ASSLRQTPWEQY
TRBJ1-3 | TRBD1 | TRBV5-1 | ASSHSTGSSGNTIY
TRBJ2-2 | . | TRBV19 | ASSIDRSGVSLRATGELF
TRBJ1-5 | . | TRBV10-3 | AISEYGTPDEPQH
TRBJ2-1 | TRBD2 | TRBV10-2 | ASTPGREVGEQF
TRBJ2-7 | . | TRBV6-1 | ASSREDRDYEQY
TRBJ2-7 | TRBD2 | TRBV9 | ASSVASGSYEQY
TRBJ2-1 | TRBD2 | TRBV11-3 | ASSLPGGMDNEQF
TRBJ2-5 | TRBD1 | TRBV11-1 | ASSSRTGNLETQY
TRBJ2-7 | TRBD1 | TRBV6-6 | ASSPQGARDEQY
TRBJ1-4 | . | TRBV28 | ASLSNEKLF
TRBJ2-7 | TRBD2 | TRBV11-3 | ASNSGDRLAGGYEQY
TRBJ2-7 | . | TRBV10-1 | ASSDRDRYEQY
TRBJ2-2 | TRBD2 | TRBV9 | ASSVRAGENTGELF
TRBJ1-1 | . | TRBV6-1 | ASSEARNTEAF
TRBJ2-3 | . | TRBV28 | ASRANSDTQY
TRBJ2-3 | TRBD1 | TRBV14 | ASSQDPWTGPDTQY